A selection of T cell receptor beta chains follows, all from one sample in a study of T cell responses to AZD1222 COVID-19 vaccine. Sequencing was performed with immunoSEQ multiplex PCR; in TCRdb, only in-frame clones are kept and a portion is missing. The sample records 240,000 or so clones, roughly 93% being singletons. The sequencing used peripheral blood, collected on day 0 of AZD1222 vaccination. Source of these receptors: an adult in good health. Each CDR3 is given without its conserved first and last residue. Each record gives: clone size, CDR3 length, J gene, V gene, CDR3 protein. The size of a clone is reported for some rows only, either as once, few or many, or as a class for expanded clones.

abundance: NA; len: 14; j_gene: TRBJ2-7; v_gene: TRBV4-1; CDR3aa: ASSQEGLVGSYEQY
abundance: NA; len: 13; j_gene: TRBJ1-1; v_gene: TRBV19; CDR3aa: ASSISGTTNTEAF
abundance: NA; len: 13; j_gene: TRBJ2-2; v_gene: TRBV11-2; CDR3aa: ASSLGRVRTGELF
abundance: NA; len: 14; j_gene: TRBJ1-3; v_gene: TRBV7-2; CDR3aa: ASSSMGRSSGNTIY
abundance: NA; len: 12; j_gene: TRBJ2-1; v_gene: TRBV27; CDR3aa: ASTWDPSYNEQF
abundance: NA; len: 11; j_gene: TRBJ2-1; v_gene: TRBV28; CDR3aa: ASSLVGYNEQF
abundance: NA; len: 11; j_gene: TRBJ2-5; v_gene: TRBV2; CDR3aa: ASSGGLEETQY
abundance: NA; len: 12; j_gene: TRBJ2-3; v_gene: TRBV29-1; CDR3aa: SVEKGSLADTQY
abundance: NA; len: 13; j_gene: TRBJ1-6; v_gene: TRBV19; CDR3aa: ASSRGGTGNSPLH
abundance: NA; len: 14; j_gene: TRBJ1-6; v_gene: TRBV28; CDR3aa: ASSFGRWWGDSPLH
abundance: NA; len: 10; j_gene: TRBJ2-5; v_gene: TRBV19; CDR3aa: ASGGPQETQY
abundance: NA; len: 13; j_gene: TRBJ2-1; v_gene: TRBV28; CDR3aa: ASSLLAGPANEQF
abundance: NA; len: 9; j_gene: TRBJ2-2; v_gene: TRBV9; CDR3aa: ASSGTGELF
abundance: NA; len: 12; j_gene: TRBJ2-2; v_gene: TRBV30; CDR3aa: AWSTFGKTGELF
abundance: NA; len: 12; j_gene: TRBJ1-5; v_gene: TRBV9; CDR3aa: ASSVDGANQPQH
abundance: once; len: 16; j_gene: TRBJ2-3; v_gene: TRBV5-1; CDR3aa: ASSLAPSGGQNPYTQY
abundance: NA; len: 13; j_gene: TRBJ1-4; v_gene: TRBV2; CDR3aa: ASSVDREVAEKLF
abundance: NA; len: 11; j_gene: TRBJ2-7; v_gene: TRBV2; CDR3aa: ASRTSGRNEQY
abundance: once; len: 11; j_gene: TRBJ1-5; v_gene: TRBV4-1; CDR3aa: ASSQDTHQPQH
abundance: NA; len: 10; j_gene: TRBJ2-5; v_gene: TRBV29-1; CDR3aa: SVVGLQETQY
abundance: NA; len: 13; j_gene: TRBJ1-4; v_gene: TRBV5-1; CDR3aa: ASSLEPTTNEKLF
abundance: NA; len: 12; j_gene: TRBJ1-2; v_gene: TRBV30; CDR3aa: AWSVFGGNYGYT
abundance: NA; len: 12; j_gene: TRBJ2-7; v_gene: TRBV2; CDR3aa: AGAGTASIYEQY
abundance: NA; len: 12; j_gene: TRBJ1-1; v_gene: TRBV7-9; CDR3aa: ASSRSMLNTEAF
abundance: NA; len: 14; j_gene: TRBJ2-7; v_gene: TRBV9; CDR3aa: ASSEPGQGASYEQY
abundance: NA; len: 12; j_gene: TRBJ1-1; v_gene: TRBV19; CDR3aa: ASRNDRARAEAF
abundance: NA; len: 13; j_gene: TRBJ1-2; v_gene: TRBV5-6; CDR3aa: ASSNYWTGDYGYT
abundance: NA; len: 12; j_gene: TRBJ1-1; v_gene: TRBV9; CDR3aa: ASSVGASVTEAF
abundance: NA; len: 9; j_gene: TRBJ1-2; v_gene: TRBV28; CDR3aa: ASSGNYGYT
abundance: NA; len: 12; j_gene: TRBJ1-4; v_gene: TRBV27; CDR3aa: ASSLQGSNEKLF
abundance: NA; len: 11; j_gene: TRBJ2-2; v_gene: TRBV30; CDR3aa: AWRRLHTGELF
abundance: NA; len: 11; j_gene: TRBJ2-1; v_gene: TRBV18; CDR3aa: ASSQSLADEQF
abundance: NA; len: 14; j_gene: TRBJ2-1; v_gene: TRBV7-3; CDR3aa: ASSTTGIRGGHEQF
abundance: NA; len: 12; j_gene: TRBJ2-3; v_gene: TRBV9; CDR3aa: ASSSSGFTDTQY
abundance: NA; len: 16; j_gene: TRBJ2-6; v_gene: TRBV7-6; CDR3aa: ASSLPPGLGSGANVLT